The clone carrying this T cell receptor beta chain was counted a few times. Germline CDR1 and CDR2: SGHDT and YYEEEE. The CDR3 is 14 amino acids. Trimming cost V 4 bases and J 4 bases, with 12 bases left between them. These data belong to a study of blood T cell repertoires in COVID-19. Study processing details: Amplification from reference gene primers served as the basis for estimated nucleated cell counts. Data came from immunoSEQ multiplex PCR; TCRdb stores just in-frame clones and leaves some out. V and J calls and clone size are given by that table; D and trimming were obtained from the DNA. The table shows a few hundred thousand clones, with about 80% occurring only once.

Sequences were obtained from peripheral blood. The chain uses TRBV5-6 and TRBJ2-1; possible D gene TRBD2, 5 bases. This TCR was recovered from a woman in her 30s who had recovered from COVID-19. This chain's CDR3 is CASSGLAVYNEQFF. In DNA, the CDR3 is TGTGCCAGCAGCGGGCTAGCCGTATACAATGAGCAGTTCTTC.